Below are 6 T cell receptor beta chains sequenced from a single sample in a study of T cell responses to AZD1222 COVID-19 vaccine. The repertoire was sequenced with immunoSEQ multiplex PCR; TCRdb's copy has only in-frame clones and lacks some. The data show some 89,000 clones, with roughly 87% seen just once and over 2% held by the top ten. Material: peripheral blood, obtained on day 0 of AZD1222 vaccination. These receptors all come from an adult in good health.

The chain has TRBV4-1 and TRBJ1-1; TRBD1 matches 7 bases. CDR1 and CDR2 (germline): MGHRA, YSYEKL. The V and J ends lost 4 bases and 1 base, in that order; junction bases with no gene match: 9. This CDR3 spans 16 amino acids. CDR3 DNA sequence: TGCGCCAGCAGCCCTTTACCGACAGGGAGGAACACTGAAGCTTTCTTT. Protein: CASSPLPTGRNTEAFF.

The J gene is TRBJ2-3, the V gene TRBV19, with D perhaps matching TRBD1 (5 bases). Trimming stripped 3 bases from V and 6 bases from J, with 13 bases between. CDR3 length equals 14 residues. Germline CDR1 reads LNHDA; CDR2 reads SQIVND (reference sequence). In nucleotides, the CDR3 is TGTGCCAGTAGTATCAATGGGGCGTCCGATACGCAGTATTTT. Amino acid sequence: CASSINGASDTQYF. Full variable domain (rest looked up from reference TRBV19 and TRBJ2-3): DGGITQSPKYLFRKEGQNVTLSCEQNLNHDAMYWYRQDPGQGLRLIYYSQIVNDFQKGDIAEGYSVSREKKESFPLTVTSAQKNPTAFYLCASSINGASDTQYFGPGTRLTVL.

The V call is TRBV18, the J call TRBJ2-4; D is possibly TRBD1 (5 bases). The CDR3 loop spans 14 amino acids. V lost 3 bases and J 1 base, leaving 7 bases between the germline ends. The germline CDR1 and CDR2 sequences are KGHSH and LQKENI. The CDR3 protein is CASSPSGAKNIQYF. The DNA for the CDR3 is TGTGCCAGCTCACCGTCAGGGGCCAAAAACATTCAGTACTTC.

The rearrangement joins TRBV27 to TRBJ1-5; unclear D gene. The CDR3 has 12 residues. V lost 6 bases and J lost 7, with 10 bases in between. Germline values: CDR1 MNHEY, CDR2 SMNVEV (reference sequence). The CDR3 DNA follows: TGTGCCAGCAGGGCGGGGAACCAGCCCCAGCATTTT. Amino acid sequence: CASRAGNQPQHF.

V and J are TRBV21-1 and TRBJ1-5. TRBV21-1 is reported as a pseudogene. This CDR3 has 17 amino acids. CDR3 residues: CASSIRPRRAGNQPQHF. Written as DNA, the CDR3 is TGTGCCAGCAGCATCCGACCCCGTCGGGCGGGCAATCAGCCCCAGCATTTT.

The chain recombines TRBV20-1 with TRBJ2-7; a weak D match, TRBD2 (5 bases). CDR3 size: 13 residues. Trimming shortened V by 3 bases and J by 3 bases, and 12 bases separated the two germline ends. From germline, CDR1 is DFQATT and CDR2 SNEGSKA (reference sequence). CDR3 loop: CSASRPGFYEQYF. The DNA for the CDR3 is TGCAGTGCTAGTCGACCGGGGTTCTACGAGCAGTACTTC.